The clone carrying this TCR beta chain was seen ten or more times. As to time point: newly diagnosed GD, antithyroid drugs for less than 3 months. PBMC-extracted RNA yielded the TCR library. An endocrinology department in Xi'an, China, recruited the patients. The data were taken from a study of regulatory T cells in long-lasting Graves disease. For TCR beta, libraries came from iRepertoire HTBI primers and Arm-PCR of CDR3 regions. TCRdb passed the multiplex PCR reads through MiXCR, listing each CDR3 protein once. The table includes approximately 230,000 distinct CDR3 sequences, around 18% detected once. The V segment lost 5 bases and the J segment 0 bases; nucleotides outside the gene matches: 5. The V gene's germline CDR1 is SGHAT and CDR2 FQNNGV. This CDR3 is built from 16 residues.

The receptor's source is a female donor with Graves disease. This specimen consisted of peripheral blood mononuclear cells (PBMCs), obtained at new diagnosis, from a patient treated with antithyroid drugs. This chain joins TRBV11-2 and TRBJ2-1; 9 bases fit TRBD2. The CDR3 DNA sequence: TGTGCCAGCAGCCCCCTTAGCGGGAGCTCCTACAATGAGCAGTTCTTC. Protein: CASSPLSGSSYNEQFF.